The 15 T cell receptor beta chains presented below share a single source sample, sequenced in a study of Graves' ophthalmopathy and Graves' hyperthyroidism. RNA transcripts provided the template for amplifying TCR beta CDR3 regions. The first-round RT-PCR employed HTBI primers together with the Qiagen OneStep RT-PCR kit. A multiplex PCR was then performed as the second round. From the multiplex PCR reads, TCRdb called clonotypes with MiXCR, one entry per CDR3 protein. The sample holds approximately 330,000 distinct CDR3 sequences, 15% to 20% seen once. Sequencing was done on a sample of peripheral blood. The origin of the receptors is an adult man with Graves' ophthalmopathy.

This clonotype was counted at least ten times. The rearrangement joins TRBV2 to TRBJ2-5; weak D call: TRBD2 (6 bases). This CDR3 region has 16 residues. Germline lookup yields CDR1 SNHLY and CDR2 FYNNEI. V was shortened by 3 bases and J by 1 base, with 15 bases between the two germline ends. The CDR3 reads CASSDPISGPQETQYF. The DNA for the CDR3 is TGTGCCAGCAGTGACCCCATTAGCGGACCCCAAGAGACCCAGTACTTC.

This clonotype was recorded at least ten times. This rearrangement joins TRBV7-2 to TRBJ2-7; unclear D gene. V was trimmed by 1 base and J by 3 bases, leaving 10 bases between them. The CDR3 covers 14 residues. The V gene's germline CDR1 is SGHTA and CDR2 FQGNSA. The CDR3 region has the DNA TGTGCCAGCAGCTTAGTAGGCAGAAACTACGAGCAGTACTTC. Residues: CASSLVGRNYEQYF.

The CDR3 here is CASTSTSGVSRSGELFF. CDR3 coding DNA: TGCGCCAGCACCTCAACTAGCGGGGTCTCCAGGAGCGGGGAGCTGTTTTTT. The V gene is TRBV5-1, the J gene TRBJ2-2; 10 positions agree with TRBD2. There are 17 residues in the CDR3. Germline V gene sequence: CDR1 SGHRS, CDR2 YFSETQ. The ends lost 6 bases at V and 7 bases at J; junction bases unmatched: 15.

This clonotype was found many times. V is TRBV20-1 and J is TRBJ1-5, with no clear D. This CDR3 region has 13 residues. Trimming removed 0 bases from V and 6 bases from J, with 9 bases in between. Germline V gene data show CDR1 as DFQATT and CDR2 as SNEGSKA (reference sequence). The CDR3 DNA reads TGCAGTGCTAGAGATACTGAGAGTCAGCCCCAGCATTTT. It encodes CSARDTESQPQHF.

This clonotype came up many times. The V and J genes are TRBV28 and TRBJ1-2, with unresolved D. This CDR3 contains 12 residues. V gave up 5 bases and J gave up 1 base, with 5 bases separating them. The germline gives CDR1 MDHEN, CDR2 SYDVKM. The CDR3 DNA follows: TGTGCCAGCAGTCCCCTTAACTATGGCTACACCTTC. This codes for CASSPLNYGYTF.

This clonotype appeared many times. The V and J genes are TRBV27 and TRBJ2-2; TRBD2 is a possible D gene (6 bases). The CDR3 covers 15 residues. The germline V gene encodes CDR1 MNHEY and CDR2 SMNVEV (reference sequence). Trimming took 1 base from V and 4 from J, leaving 10 bases between them. This chain's CDR3 is CASSLWRRGTGELFF. CDR3 sequence (DNA): TGTGCCAGCAGTTTATGGAGGAGGGGCACCGGGGAGCTGTTTTTT.

This clonotype has at least ten counts. The chain carries TRBV19 and TRBJ1-1; D possibly corresponds to TRBD1 (6 bases). The germline V and J ends were trimmed by 1 base and 1 base, with 10 bases remaining between them. CDR1 is LNHDA and CDR2 is SQIVND in the germline V gene (reference sequence). The CDR3 runs 15 residues. The CDR3 here is CASSIGGRGNTEAFF. The CDR3 DNA reads as TGTGCCAGTAGTATAGGCGGCAGGGGGAACACTGAAGCTTTCTTT.

This clonotype was observed many times. The CDR3 carries no conserved terminal phenylalanine or tryptophan, so it likely arises from a read error. The chain links TRBV12-3 or TRBV12-4 to TRBJ2-2; tentatively, D is TRBD2 (5 bases). With 8 bases removed from V and 6 bases from J, the gap between germline ends came to 25 bases. This CDR3 is 17 amino acids long. CDR3 nucleotides: TGTGCCAGCGGACCGCCCCGGGGAGCTGGATTCGCCGGGGAGCTGTTTTCT. It specifies CASGPPRGAGFAGELFS.

There are many counts of this clonotype. This chain uses TRBV28 with TRBJ1-6; 9 nucleotides align to TRBD1. V shed 4 bases and J 14 bases; nucleotides not matched to a gene: 9. CDR3 length: 14 amino acids. Germline loops: CDR1 MDHEN, CDR2 SYDVKM. CDR3 protein: CASSSPDRGGTLHF. Written as DNA, the CDR3 is TGTGCCAGCAGTTCTCCGGACAGGGGTGGAACCCTCCACTTT.

Ten or more counts support this clonotype. V usage is TRBV30 and J usage is TRBJ2-2; no firm D call. CDR1 and CDR2 (germline): GTSNPN, SVGIG (reference sequence). V was pared by 0 bases and J by 4 bases, with 6 bases between. CDR3 size: 13 residues. CDR3: CAWSVLITGELFF. CDR3 DNA sequence: TGTGCCTGGAGTGTACTGATCACCGGGGAGCTGTTTTTT. Full variable domain (outside the CDR3, taken from reference TRBV30 and TRBJ2-2): SQTIHQWPATLVQPVGSPLSLECTVEGTSNPNLYWYRQAAGRGLQLLFYSVGIGQISSEVPQNLSASRPQDRQFILSSKKLLLSDSGFYLCAWSVLITGELFFGEGSRLTVL.

The chain carries TRBV6-1 and TRBJ1-1, with a possible D match to TRBD1 (5 bases). The V gene's germline CDR1 is MNHNS and CDR2 SASEGT. This CDR3 has 10 amino acids. With 8 bases removed from V and 8 bases from J, the gap between germline ends came to 9 bases. The CDR3 DNA reads as TGTGCCAGCGGGGGGTCCGAAGCTTTCTTT. It encodes CASGGSEAFF.

Many counts were recorded for this clonotype. This chain uses TRBV6-5 with TRBJ2-7; 8 bases fit TRBD2. V was pared by 2 bases and J by 0 bases, with 3 bases of the junction left unmatched. Per germline, CDR1 MNHEY and CDR2 SVGAGI. This CDR3 comprises 15 residues. For the CDR3, the DNA is TGTGCCAGCAGTTACGCCGGGACTAGCTCCTACGAGCAGTACTTC. Amino acids: CASSYAGTSSYEQYF.

This clonotype appeared once. This sequence may be a read error, since a much larger clone differs from it by one base. The V gene is TRBV30, the J gene TRBJ1-4, with D unresolved. This CDR3 comprises 12 residues. Germline CDR1 is GTSNPN and CDR2 is SVGIG (reference sequence). V was shortened by 3 bases and J by 0 bases, with 2 bases between the two germline ends. This chain's CDR3 is CAWSTTNEKLFF. The CDR3 DNA sequence: TGTGCCTGGAGCACAACTAATGAAAAACTGTTTTTT.

This clonotype showed up many times. The V and J genes are TRBV2 and TRBJ2-2, with a weak D call TRBD2 (5 bases). V was clipped by 6 bases and J by 4 bases, with 9 bases between them. This CDR3 contains 13 residues. The germline V gene has CDR1 SNHLY and CDR2 FYNNEI. CDR3 DNA: TGTGCCAGCAGGGCCAGCGGCACCGGGGAGCTGTTTTTT. Amino acid sequence: CASRASGTGELFF. Filled out from reference TRBV2 and TRBJ2-2, the complete variable domain reads EPEVTQTPSHQVTQMGQEVILRCVPISNHLYFYWYRQILGQKVEFLVSFYNNEISEKSEIFDDQFSVERPDGSNFTLKIRSTKLEDSAMYFCASRASGTGELFFGEGSRLTVL.

The gene calls are TRBV20-1 and TRBJ2-5; either TRBD1 or TRBD2 may supply D (5 bases each). V shed 0 bases and J shed 1 base, with 15 bases lying between them. CDR1 and CDR2 (germline): DFQATT, SNEGSKA (reference sequence). The CDR3 length is 16 residues. The CDR3 region is CSARDFWGEGQETQYF. The CDR3 nucleotides are TGCAGTGCTAGAGATTTCTGGGGCGAGGGCCAAGAGACCCAGTACTTC.